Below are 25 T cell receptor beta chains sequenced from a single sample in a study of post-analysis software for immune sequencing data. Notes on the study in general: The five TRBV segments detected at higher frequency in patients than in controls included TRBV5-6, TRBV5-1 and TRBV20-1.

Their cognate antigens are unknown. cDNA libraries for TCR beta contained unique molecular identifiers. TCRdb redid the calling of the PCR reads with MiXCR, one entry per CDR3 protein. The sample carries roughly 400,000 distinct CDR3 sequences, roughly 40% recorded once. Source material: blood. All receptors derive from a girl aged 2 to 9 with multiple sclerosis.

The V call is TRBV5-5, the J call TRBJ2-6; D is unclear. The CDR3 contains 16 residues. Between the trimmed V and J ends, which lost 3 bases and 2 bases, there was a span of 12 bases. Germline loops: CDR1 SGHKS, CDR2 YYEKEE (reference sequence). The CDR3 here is CASSSNKFAGANVLTF. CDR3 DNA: TGTGCCAGCAGCTCGAACAAGTTCGCTGGGGCCAACGTCCTGACTTTC.

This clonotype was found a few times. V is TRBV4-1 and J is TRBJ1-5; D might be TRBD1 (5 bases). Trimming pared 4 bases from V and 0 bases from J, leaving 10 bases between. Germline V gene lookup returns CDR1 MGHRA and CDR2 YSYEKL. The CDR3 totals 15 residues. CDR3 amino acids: CASSPRDGSNQPQHF. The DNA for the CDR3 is TGCGCCAGCAGCCCGAGGGACGGTAGCAATCAGCCCCAGCATTTT.

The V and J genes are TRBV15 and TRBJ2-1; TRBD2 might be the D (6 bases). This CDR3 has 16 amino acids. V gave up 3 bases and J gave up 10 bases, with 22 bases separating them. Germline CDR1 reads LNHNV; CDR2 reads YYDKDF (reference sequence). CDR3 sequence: CATSRGGYSTRAEQFF. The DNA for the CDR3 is TGTGCCACCAGCAGGGGAGGATACAGTACCCGAGCGGAGCAGTTCTTC.

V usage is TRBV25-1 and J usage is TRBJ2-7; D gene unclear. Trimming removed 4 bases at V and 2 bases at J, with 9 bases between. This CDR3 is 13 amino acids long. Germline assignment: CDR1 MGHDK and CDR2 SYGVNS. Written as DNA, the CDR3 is TGTGCCAGCAGTGGGATATCACCCTACGAGCAGTACTTC. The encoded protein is CASSGISPYEQYF.

DNA of the CDR3: TGTGCCACCAGTGATTTTACTAGCAATGAGCAGTTCTTC. It translates to CATSDFTSNEQFF. The V gene is TRBV24-1, the J gene TRBJ2-1; D may be TRBD2 (5 bases). The CDR3 runs 13 residues. CDR1 is KGHDR and CDR2 is SFDVKD in the germline V gene. The V end lost 1 base, the J end lost 6 bases, and 6 bases lay between the germline ends.

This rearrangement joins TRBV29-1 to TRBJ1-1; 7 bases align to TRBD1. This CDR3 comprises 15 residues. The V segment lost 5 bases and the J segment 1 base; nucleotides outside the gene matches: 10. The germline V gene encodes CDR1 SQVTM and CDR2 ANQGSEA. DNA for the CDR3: TGCAGCGTTCTGACAGGGACCGGGACGAACACTGAAGCTTTCTTT. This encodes CSVLTGTGTNTEAFF.

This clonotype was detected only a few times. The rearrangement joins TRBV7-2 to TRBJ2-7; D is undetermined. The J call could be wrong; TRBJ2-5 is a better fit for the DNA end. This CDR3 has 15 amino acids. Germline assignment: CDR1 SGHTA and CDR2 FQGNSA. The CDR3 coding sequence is TGTGCCAGCAGCTTAGTTCGTTTTCCTGGGGAGACCCAGTACTTC. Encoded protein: CASSLVRFPGETQYF.

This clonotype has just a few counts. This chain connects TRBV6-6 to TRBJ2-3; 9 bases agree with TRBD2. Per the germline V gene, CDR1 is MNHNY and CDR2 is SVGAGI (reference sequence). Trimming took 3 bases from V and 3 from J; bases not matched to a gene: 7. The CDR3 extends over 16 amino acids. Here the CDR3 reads CASSYASGMLTDTQYF. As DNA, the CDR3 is TGTGCCAGCAGTTATGCTAGCGGGATGTTGACAGATACGCAGTATTTT.

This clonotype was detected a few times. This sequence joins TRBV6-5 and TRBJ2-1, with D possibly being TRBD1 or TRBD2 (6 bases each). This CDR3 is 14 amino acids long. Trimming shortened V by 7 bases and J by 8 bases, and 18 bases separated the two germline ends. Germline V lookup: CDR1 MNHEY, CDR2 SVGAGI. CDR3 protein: CASTPRGANHEQFF. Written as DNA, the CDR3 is TGTGCCAGCACCCCAAGGGGGGCGAACCATGAGCAGTTCTTC.

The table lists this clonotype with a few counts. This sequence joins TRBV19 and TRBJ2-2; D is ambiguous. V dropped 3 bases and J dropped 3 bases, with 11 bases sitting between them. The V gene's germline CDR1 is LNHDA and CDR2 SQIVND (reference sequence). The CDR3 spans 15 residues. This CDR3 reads CASSISGLHTGELFF. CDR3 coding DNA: TGTGCCAGTAGTATCTCCGGCCTCCACACCGGGGAGCTGTTTTTT.

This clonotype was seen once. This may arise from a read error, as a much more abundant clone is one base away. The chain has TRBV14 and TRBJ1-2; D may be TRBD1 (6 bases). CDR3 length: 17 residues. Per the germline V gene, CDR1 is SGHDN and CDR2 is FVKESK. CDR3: CANSLRAGRGLAYGYTF. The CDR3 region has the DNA TGTGCCAACAGCCTGAGGGCTGGGCGGGGGCTTGCCTATGGCTACACCTTC. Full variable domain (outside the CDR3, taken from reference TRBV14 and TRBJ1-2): EAGVTQFPSHSVIEKGQTVTLRCDPISGHDNLYWYRRVMGKEIKFLLHFVKESKQDESGMPNNRFLAERTGGTYSTLKVQPAELEDSGVYFCANSLRAGRGLAYGYTFGSGTRLTVV.

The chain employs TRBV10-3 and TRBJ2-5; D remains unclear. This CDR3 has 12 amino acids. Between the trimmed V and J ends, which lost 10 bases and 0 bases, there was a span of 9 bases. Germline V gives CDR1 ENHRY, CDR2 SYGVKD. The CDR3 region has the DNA TGTGCCAGCCGAAAAGACCAAGAGACCCAGTACTTC. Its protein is CASRKDQETQYF.

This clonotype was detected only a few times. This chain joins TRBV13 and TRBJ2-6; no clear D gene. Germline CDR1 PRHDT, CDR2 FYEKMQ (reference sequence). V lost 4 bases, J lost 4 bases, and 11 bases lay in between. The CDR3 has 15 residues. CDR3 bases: TGTGCCAGCAGCTCACGTACACAGGGGGCCAACGTCCTGACTTTC. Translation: CASSSRTQGANVLTF. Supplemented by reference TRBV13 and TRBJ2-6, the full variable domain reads AAGVIQSPRHLIKEKRETATLKCYPIPRHDTVYWYQQGPGQDPQFLISFYEKMQSDKGSIPDRFSAQQFSDYHSELNMSSLELGDSALYFCASSSRTQGANVLTFGAGSRLTVL.

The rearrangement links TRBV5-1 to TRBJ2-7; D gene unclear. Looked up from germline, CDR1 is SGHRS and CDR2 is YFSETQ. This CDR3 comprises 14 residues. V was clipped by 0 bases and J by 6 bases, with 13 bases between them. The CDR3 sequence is CASSLGNSISEQYF. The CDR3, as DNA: TGCGCCAGCAGCTTGGGAAACTCGATCAGCGAGCAGTACTTC.

CDR3 in DNA: TGTGCCAGCAGCTCCACCCCTTGGACAGGGCCGAATTCACCCCTCCACTTT. It codes for CASSSTPWTGPNSPLHF. This chain links TRBV7-2 with TRBJ1-6, with TRBD1 matching over 8 bases. Losses at the gene ends were 4 bases for V and 7 bases for J; bases not matched to a gene: 12. Germline V gene lookup returns CDR1 SGHTA and CDR2 FQGNSA. The CDR3 runs 17 residues.

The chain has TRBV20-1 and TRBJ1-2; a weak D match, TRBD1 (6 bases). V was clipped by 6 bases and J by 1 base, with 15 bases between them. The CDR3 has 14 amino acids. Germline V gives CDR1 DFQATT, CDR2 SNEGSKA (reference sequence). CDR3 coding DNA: TGCAGTGCCAACCCGGGAGGGGGTAACTATGGCTACACCTTC. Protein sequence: CSANPGGGNYGYTF.

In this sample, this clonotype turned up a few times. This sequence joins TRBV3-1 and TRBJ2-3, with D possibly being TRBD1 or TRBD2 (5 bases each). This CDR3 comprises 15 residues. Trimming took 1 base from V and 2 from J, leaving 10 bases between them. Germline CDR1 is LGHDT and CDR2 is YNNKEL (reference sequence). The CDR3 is CASSQVGRYTDTQYF. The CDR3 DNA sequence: TGTGCCAGCAGCCAAGTGGGACGCTACACAGATACGCAGTATTTT.

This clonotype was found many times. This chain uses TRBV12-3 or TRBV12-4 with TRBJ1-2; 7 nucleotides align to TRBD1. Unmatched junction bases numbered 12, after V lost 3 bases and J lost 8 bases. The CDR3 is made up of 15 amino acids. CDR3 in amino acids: CASSLEGALTRGYTF. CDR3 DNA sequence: TGTGCCAGCAGTTTGGAGGGGGCTCTCACTAGAGGCTACACCTTC.

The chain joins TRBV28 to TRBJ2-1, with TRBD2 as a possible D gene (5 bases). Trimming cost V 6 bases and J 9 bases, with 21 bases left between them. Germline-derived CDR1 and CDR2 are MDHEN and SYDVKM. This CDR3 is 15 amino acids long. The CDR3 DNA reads TGTGCCAGCAGCCCTCCGGGGAACGGCGACTGTGAGCAGTTCTTC. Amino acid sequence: CASSPPGNGDCEQFF.

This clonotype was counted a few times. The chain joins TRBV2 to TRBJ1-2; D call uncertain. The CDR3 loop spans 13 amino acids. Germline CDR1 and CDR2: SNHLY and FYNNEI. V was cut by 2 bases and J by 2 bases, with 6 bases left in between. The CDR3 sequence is CASSEQPNYGYTF. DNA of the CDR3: TGTGCCAGCAGTGAACAGCCCAACTATGGCTACACCTTC.

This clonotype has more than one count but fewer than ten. CDR3 sequence (DNA): TGTGCCAGCACAGTTTATATGCGGGAGAGGTACAATGAGCAGTTCTTC. It yields the protein CASTVYMRERYNEQFF. This rearrangement joins TRBV12-3 or TRBV12-4 to TRBJ2-1; TRBD2 agrees at 7 bases. CDR3 length: 16 amino acids. V dropped 7 bases and J dropped 4; count of bases not matched to a gene: 13.

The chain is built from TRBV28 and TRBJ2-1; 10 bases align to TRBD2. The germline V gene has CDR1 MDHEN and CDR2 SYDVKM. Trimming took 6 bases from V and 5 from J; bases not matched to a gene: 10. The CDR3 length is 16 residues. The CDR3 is CASRTAGTSVDNEQFF. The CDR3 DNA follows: TGTGCCAGCAGAACCGCCGGGACTAGCGTCGACAATGAGCAGTTCTTC.

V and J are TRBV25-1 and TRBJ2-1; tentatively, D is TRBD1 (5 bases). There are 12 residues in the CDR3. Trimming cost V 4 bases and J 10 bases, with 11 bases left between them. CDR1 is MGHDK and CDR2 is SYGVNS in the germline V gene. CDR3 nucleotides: TGTGCCAGCAGTGCCTTGAGGACAGAGCAGTTCTTC. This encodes CASSALRTEQFF. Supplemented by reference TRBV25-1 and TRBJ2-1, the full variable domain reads EADIYQTPRYLVIGTGKKITLECSQTMGHDKMYWYQQDPGMELHLIHYSYGVNSTEKGDLSSESTVSRIRTEHFPLTLESARPSHTSQYLCASSALRTEQFFGPGTRLTVL.

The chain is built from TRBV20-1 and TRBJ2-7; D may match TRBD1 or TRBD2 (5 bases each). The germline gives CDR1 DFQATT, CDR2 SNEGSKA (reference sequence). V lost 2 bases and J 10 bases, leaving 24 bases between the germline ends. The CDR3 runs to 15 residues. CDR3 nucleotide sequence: TGCAGTGCTAGAAGAGTAGAGGGGCCGGGGTTCTCCCAGTACTTC. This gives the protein CSARRVEGPGFSQYF.

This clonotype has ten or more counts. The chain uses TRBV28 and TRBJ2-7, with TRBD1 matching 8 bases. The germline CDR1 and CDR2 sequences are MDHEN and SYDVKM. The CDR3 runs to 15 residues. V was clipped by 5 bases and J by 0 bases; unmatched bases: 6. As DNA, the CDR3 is TGTGCCAGCAGTCCATGGACAGGGAGCTCCTACGAGCAGTACTTC. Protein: CASSPWTGSSYEQYF.